This is a list of T cell receptor beta chains from one sample in a study of blood T cell repertoires in COVID-19. Assay used: immunoSEQ multiplex PCR; TCRdb lists only in-frame clones, some missing. The data contain some 230,000 clones, roughly 84% of them singletons. Sequences were obtained from peripheral blood. These receptor sequences come from a man in his forties with acute or convalescent COVID-19. CDR3s include the opening cysteine and the closing phenylalanine or tryptophan. Fields, in order: D gene, J gene, V gene, clone size, CDR3 DNA, CDR3 protein. The D gene is left open where the match is weak. Clone size appears in some rows only: once, few, many, or a class for an expanded clone.

d_call: NA
j_call: TRBJ1-1
v_call: TRBV28
clone_size: once
cdr3_nt: TGTGCCAGCAGTAGCCAGTGGGGGGCTGAAGCTTTCTTT
cdr3_aa: CASSSQWGAEAFF

d_call: NA
j_call: TRBJ2-3
v_call: TRBV28
clone_size: NA
cdr3_nt: TGTGCCAGCAGCCCAACGGGGGTTAGCACAGATACGCAGTATTTT
cdr3_aa: CASSPTGVSTDTQYF

d_call: NA
j_call: TRBJ2-4
v_call: TRBV4-1
clone_size: NA
cdr3_nt: TGCGCCAGCAGCCAAGATCTATCTCGGTACCTAAACATTCAGTACTTC
cdr3_aa: CASSQDLSRYLNIQYF

d_call: TRBD1
j_call: TRBJ2-7
v_call: TRBV11-3
clone_size: NA
cdr3_nt: TGTGCCAGCAGCTTAGAGGGGACAGGTGACGAGCAGTACTTC
cdr3_aa: CASSLEGTGDEQYF

d_call: NA
j_call: TRBJ2-3
v_call: TRBV9
clone_size: NA
cdr3_nt: TGTGCCAGCAGCGTAGGGGTTGGGCCAGATACGCAGTATTTT
cdr3_aa: CASSVGVGPDTQYF

d_call: TRBD2
j_call: TRBJ2-1
v_call: TRBV4-2
clone_size: NA
cdr3_nt: TGTGCCAGCAGCCAAGATCTGGCTAGCGGGGGGCTGGGGAATGAGCAGTTCTTC
cdr3_aa: CASSQDLASGGLGNEQFF

d_call: NA
j_call: TRBJ2-6
v_call: TRBV24-1
clone_size: NA
cdr3_nt: TGTGCCACCAGTGACCCTCTTTATGGGGCCAACGTCCTGACTTTC
cdr3_aa: CATSDPLYGANVLTF

d_call: NA
j_call: TRBJ2-7
v_call: TRBV4-1
clone_size: NA
cdr3_nt: TGCGCCAGCAGCCAAGCACGGGGTTACGAGCAGTACTTC
cdr3_aa: CASSQARGYEQYF

d_call: NA
j_call: TRBJ2-3
v_call: TRBV19
clone_size: NA
cdr3_nt: TGTGCCAGTAGTATAGTCGGACTACCGGGTAGAGATACGCAGTATTTT
cdr3_aa: CASSIVGLPGRDTQYF

d_call: NA
j_call: TRBJ1-1
v_call: TRBV2
clone_size: NA
cdr3_nt: TGTGCCAGCGTACAGGGAGTGGGCACTGAAGCTTTCTTT
cdr3_aa: CASVQGVGTEAFF

d_call: NA
j_call: TRBJ2-1
v_call: TRBV12-3/TRBV12-4
clone_size: NA
cdr3_nt: TGTGCCAGCAGTTTAGCCCAGGGGAATGAGCAGTTCTTC
cdr3_aa: CASSLAQGNEQFF

d_call: TRBD1
j_call: TRBJ2-7
v_call: TRBV5-1
clone_size: NA
cdr3_nt: TGCGCCAGCAGCCGGACAGGGGCCTTCTACGAGCAGTACTTC
cdr3_aa: CASSRTGAFYEQYF

d_call: TRBD1
j_call: TRBJ1-1
v_call: TRBV18
clone_size: NA
cdr3_nt: TGTGCCAGCTCACCACAGTCAGGGGGCGGGAGCACTGAAGCTTTCTTT
cdr3_aa: CASSPQSGGGSTEAFF

d_call: NA
j_call: TRBJ1-1
v_call: TRBV28
clone_size: NA
cdr3_nt: TGTGCCAGCAGTTTAATCCCGCAGGGGACGGCTTTCTTT
cdr3_aa: CASSLIPQGTAFF

d_call: TRBD1
j_call: TRBJ2-7
v_call: TRBV28
clone_size: NA
cdr3_nt: TGTGCCAGCAGTTTCGGGACAGGTTCCTACGAGCAGTACTTC
cdr3_aa: CASSFGTGSYEQYF

d_call: TRBD2
j_call: TRBJ2-1
v_call: TRBV19
clone_size: NA
cdr3_nt: TGTGCCAGTAGTATGGAGCTAGCGGGCTCCTACAATGAGCAGTTCTTC
cdr3_aa: CASSMELAGSYNEQFF

d_call: NA
j_call: TRBJ1-5
v_call: TRBV6-5
clone_size: NA
cdr3_nt: TGTGCCAGCAGTTACGAATCCGGGGTAATGCCCCAGCATTTT
cdr3_aa: CASSYESGVMPQHF

d_call: TRBD2
j_call: TRBJ2-5
v_call: TRBV9
clone_size: NA
cdr3_nt: TGTGCCAGCAGCCCCGGCCTGGCGGGGGGCCTCCAAGAGACCCAGTACTTC
cdr3_aa: CASSPGLAGGLQETQYF

d_call: NA
j_call: TRBJ1-4
v_call: TRBV2
clone_size: NA
cdr3_nt: TGTGCCAGCAGGAAGACTGCAACTAATGAAAAACTGTTTTTT
cdr3_aa: CASRKTATNEKLFF

d_call: NA
j_call: TRBJ2-2
v_call: TRBV18
clone_size: NA
cdr3_nt: TGTGCCAGCTCACCTCAGAGGCAGGGTAACACCGGGGAGCTGTTTTTT
cdr3_aa: CASSPQRQGNTGELFF

d_call: TRBD2
j_call: TRBJ2-5
v_call: TRBV29-1
clone_size: few
cdr3_nt: TGCAGCGTTGAAGAACTAGCGGGGGGTATAGAGACCCAGTACTTC
cdr3_aa: CSVEELAGGIETQYF

d_call: NA
j_call: TRBJ2-1
v_call: TRBV6-4
clone_size: many
cdr3_nt: TGTGCCAGCAGTGACTCGCGAGTAGCCTCCTACAATGAGCAGTTCTTC
cdr3_aa: CASSDSRVASYNEQFF

d_call: TRBD2
j_call: TRBJ2-7
v_call: TRBV5-5
clone_size: NA
cdr3_nt: TGTGCCAGCAGCTTGAGTAGTAGCGGGGGGGCGGCACGAGCACAGCAGTACTTC
cdr3_aa: CASSLSSSGGAARAQQYF

d_call: NA
j_call: TRBJ2-3
v_call: TRBV7-2
clone_size: NA
cdr3_nt: TGTGCCAGCAGCCCATCCCGGAGGGGCACAGATACGCAGTATTTT
cdr3_aa: CASSPSRRGTDTQYF

d_call: NA
j_call: TRBJ1-1
v_call: TRBV11-2
clone_size: NA
cdr3_nt: TGTGCCAGCAGCTTAAATGGAGTCGATAATACTGAAGCTTTCTTT
cdr3_aa: CASSLNGVDNTEAFF

d_call: TRBD2
j_call: TRBJ2-5
v_call: TRBV5-1
clone_size: NA
cdr3_nt: TGCGCCAGCAGCACCGGACTAGCGATCCAAGAGACCCAGTACTTC
cdr3_aa: CASSTGLAIQETQYF

d_call: TRBD1
j_call: TRBJ2-7
v_call: TRBV5-1
clone_size: NA
cdr3_nt: TGCGCCCGCAGCTTGGGGGGGACAGGGGACTACGAGCAGTACTTC
cdr3_aa: CARSLGGTGDYEQYF

d_call: TRBD1
j_call: TRBJ2-6
v_call: TRBV5-1
clone_size: NA
cdr3_nt: TGCGCCAGCAGCTTGGTGACAGGGAGCTCTGGGGCCAACGTCCTGACTTTC
cdr3_aa: CASSLVTGSSGANVLTF

d_call: NA
j_call: TRBJ2-7
v_call: TRBV13
clone_size: NA
cdr3_nt: TGTGCCAGCAGCTTAGCCCAGGGGATAGAAGGGCAGTACTTC
cdr3_aa: CASSLAQGIEGQYF

d_call: NA
j_call: TRBJ2-7
v_call: TRBV6-5
clone_size: NA
cdr3_nt: TGTGCCAGCAGGGGGCCCTACGAGCAGTACTTC
cdr3_aa: CASRGPYEQYF

d_call: NA
j_call: TRBJ1-2
v_call: TRBV25-1
clone_size: NA
cdr3_nt: TGTGCCAGCAGTCATGACACCTTCTATGGCTACACCTTC
cdr3_aa: CASSHDTFYGYTF

d_call: TRBD1
j_call: TRBJ1-4
v_call: TRBV12-3/TRBV12-4
clone_size: NA
cdr3_nt: TGTGCCAGCAGTTCACAGGGACAGGAAAAACTGTTTTTT
cdr3_aa: CASSSQGQEKLFF

d_call: NA
j_call: TRBJ1-2
v_call: TRBV27
clone_size: NA
cdr3_nt: TGTGCCAGCTCCAAGGGGGGGGGAAGCTATGGCTACACCTTC
cdr3_aa: CASSKGGGSYGYTF